The 30 T cell receptor beta chains presented below share a single source sample, sequenced in a study of vaccination effects on CD4 cells after COVID-19. These receptors have no identified antigens. The repertoire was sequenced with immunoSEQ multiplex PCR; TCRdb's copy has only in-frame clones and lacks some. The profile shows about 55,000 clones, more than 60% of them singletons. Within the ViraFEST assay, antigen-specific CD4+ T cells underwent expansion with viral peptide pools prior to sequencing. Following an approximately ten-day culture, CD4+ T cells were purified. People in the vaccine group had not been infected with SARS-CoV-2 before, and their nucleocapsid antibodies were negative. The sample consisted of CD4+ T cells from PBMCs cultured with SARS-CoV-2 spike peptides, taken before COVID-19 vaccination. Receptor source: a human donor who received a COVID-19 vaccine.

The V gene is TRBV5-4, the J gene TRBJ2-2; no definite D call. The CDR3 runs to 14 residues. The germline V gene encodes CDR1 SGHNT and CDR2 YYREEE (reference sequence). Trimming shortened V by 5 bases and J by 3 bases, and 11 bases separated the two germline ends. This CDR3 reads CASSSGPYTGELFF. The DNA for the CDR3 is TGTGCCAGCAGTTCCGGTCCTTACACCGGGGAGCTGTTTTTT.

The chain links TRBV2 to TRBJ2-5; TRBD1 aligns across 8 bases. Germline loops: CDR1 SNHLY, CDR2 FYNNEI. This CDR3 spans 14 amino acids. V trimming: 7 bases; J trimming: 7 bases; junction bases outside the gene matches: 11. The CDR3 DNA reads as TGTGCCAGCACCCTAGGGACAGGAGCGGGGACCCAGTACTTC. Protein product: CASTLGTGAGTQYF.

The genes are TRBV6-5 and TRBJ2-7; 9 bases agree with TRBD1. The CDR3 extends over 14 amino acids. Germline CDR1 reads MNHEY; CDR2 reads SVGAGI. V shed 6 bases and J 5 bases; nucleotides not matched to a gene: 8. The CDR3 region has the DNA TGTGCCAGCAGGGGGGGGACAGGGTACCACGAGCAGTACTTC. It translates to CASRGGTGYHEQYF.

The chain has TRBV7-6 and TRBJ2-1; 7 positions agree with TRBD2. With 2 bases clipped from V and 5 bases from J, the junction kept 9 bases outside the gene matches. CDR3 size: 16 residues. The germline V gene encodes CDR1 SGHVS and CDR2 FNYEAQ. In DNA form, the CDR3 reads TGTGCCAGCAGCTTAAGGGGCGGGAGTGTTAACAATGAGCAGTTCTTC. Its protein product is CASSLRGGSVNNEQFF.

The chain couples TRBV5-1 to TRBJ2-2; the match to TRBD1 covers 8 bases. V lost 4 bases to trimming and J lost 2 bases; unmatched junction nucleotides: 7. The CDR3 is 16 amino acids. Germline CDR1 reads SGHRS; CDR2 reads YFSETQ. The CDR3 DNA sequence: TGCGCCAGCAGCGCCCGGGACAGGAGAAACACCGGGGAGCTGTTTTTT. Protein: CASSARDRRNTGELFF.

The rearrangement links TRBV12-5 to TRBJ2-2, with TRBD1 as a possible D gene (6 bases). Trimming removed 5 bases from V and 4 bases from J, with 17 bases in between. The CDR3 runs to 16 residues. Germline V gives CDR1 LGHNT, CDR2 FRNRAP. The CDR3 nucleotides read TGTGCTAGTGGTAGCGCCAGGGACACCAGCACCGGGGAGCTGTTTTTT. Amino acid sequence: CASGSARDTSTGELFF.

The chain joins TRBV18 to TRBJ1-5, with TRBD1 matching over 8 bases. Germline V gene data show CDR1 as KGHSH and CDR2 as LQKENI. CDR3 length: 15 amino acids. V shed 6 bases, J shed 4 bases, and the junction held 8 bases outside the gene matches. The CDR3 nucleotides read TGTGCCAGCTCCCCCAGGACAGGGAGAAATCAGCCCCAGCATTTT. Protein: CASSPRTGRNQPQHF.

The chain employs TRBV7-2 and TRBJ2-2; the D call may be TRBD1 or TRBD2 (6 bases each). CDR1 and CDR2 (germline): SGHTA, FQGNSA. The CDR3 is 15 amino acids. The V and J ends lost 1 base and 4 bases respectively, with 10 bases between them. Written as DNA, the CDR3 is TGTGCCAGCAGCTTAGTATGGGGGGCCACCGGGGAGCTGTTTTTT. This translates into CASSLVWGATGELFF. The full variable domain, rest sourced from reference TRBV7-2 and TRBJ2-2, is GAGVSQSPSNKVTEKGKDVELRCDPISGHTALYWYRQSLGQGLEFLIYFQGNSAPDKSGLPSDRFSAERTGGSVSTLTIQRTQQEDSAVYLCASSLVWGATGELFFGEGSRLTVL.

V gene TRBV6-5 combines with J gene TRBJ2-2; TRBD2 matches at 10 bases. J lost 1 base, V lost 4 bases, and 0 bases had no gene match. Looked up from germline, CDR1 is MNHEY and CDR2 is SVGAGI. The CDR3 consists of 15 residues. In DNA, the CDR3 is TGTGCCAGCAGTTTAGCGGGGGGGAACACCGGGGAGCTGTTTTTT. Protein product: CASSLAGGNTGELFF.

This clone has a handful of counts. The chain uses TRBV18 and TRBJ2-7; D possibly corresponds to TRBD2 (5 bases). V gave up 3 bases and J gave up 0 bases, with 9 bases separating them. Germline CDR1 and CDR2: KGHSH and LQKENI. CDR3 length equals 14 residues. In DNA form, the CDR3 reads TGTGCCAGCTCACCGAGGGTGGGCTCCTACGAGCAGTACTTC. Protein product: CASSPRVGSYEQYF.

The gene calls are TRBV29-1 and TRBJ1-1; 7 positions match TRBD1. CDR1 SQVTM and CDR2 ANQGSEA come from the germline V gene. The CDR3 totals 14 residues. Germline trimming cut 3 bases from V and 2 bases from J; bases unmatched to any gene: 6. The CDR3 region is CSVESTGKNTEAFF. CDR3 DNA sequence: TGCAGCGTTGAGTCGACAGGGAAAAACACTGAAGCTTTCTTT.

The chain uses TRBV6-5 and TRBJ2-1, with 13 bases lining up with TRBD2. The CDR3 sequence is 15 residues long. V dropped 6 bases and J dropped 4; count of bases not matched to a gene: 3. The germline V gene encodes CDR1 MNHEY and CDR2 SVGAGI. The CDR3 reads CASRTGLAGYNEQFF. The CDR3 DNA reads as TGTGCCAGCAGGACGGGACTAGCGGGGTACAATGAGCAGTTCTTC.

This clone was found a few times. The V call is TRBV28, the J call TRBJ1-2; TRBD1 might be the D (5 bases). The CDR3 consists of 13 residues. V lost 4 bases, J lost 1 base, and 7 bases lay in between. Germline CDR1 reads MDHEN; CDR2 reads SYDVKM. In DNA form, the CDR3 reads TGTGCCAGCAGTTCCGACAGTAACTATGGCTACACCTTC. Its protein is CASSSDSNYGYTF.

In its sample, this clone was seen a few times. CDR3 nucleotides: TGTGCCAGCAGCCAGAGGCCCTACAATGAGCAGTTCTTC. This encodes CASSQRPYNEQFF. This chain links TRBV11-3 with TRBJ2-1; D is ambiguous. In germline, CDR1 is SGHNT, CDR2 YENEEA. V shed 5 bases and J shed 2 bases, with 7 bases lying between them. The CDR3 runs 13 residues.

The DNA of the CDR3 is TGCGCCAGCAGCCCGACCCCTAATGAAAAACTGTTTTTT. Protein sequence: CASSPTPNEKLFF. The chain uses TRBV5-1 and TRBJ1-4; no clear D gene. Trimming took 4 bases from V and 3 from J, leaving 7 bases between them. Germline V gene sequence: CDR1 SGHRS, CDR2 YFSETQ. CDR3 length: 13 amino acids.

The chain combines TRBV5-1 with TRBJ2-5, with a possible D match to TRBD1 (5 bases). CDR1 is SGHRS and CDR2 is YFSETQ in the germline V gene. Trimming stripped 2 bases from V and 3 bases from J, with 23 bases between. CDR3 length equals 18 residues. The CDR3 is CASSFFGHHSTVKETQYF. As DNA, the CDR3 is TGCGCCAGCAGCTTCTTTGGTCATCATTCGACAGTCAAAGAGACCCAGTACTTC.

CDR3 bases: TGTGCCAGTAGTATTGGGGGACAGGGGCGGTGGCGAACTGAAGCTTTCTTT. As protein: CASSIGGQGRWRTEAFF. This rearrangement joins TRBV19 to TRBJ1-1, with 10 bases aligning to TRBD1. Germline loops: CDR1 LNHDA, CDR2 SQIVND (reference sequence). The CDR3 extends over 17 amino acids. V was clipped by 3 bases and J by 5 bases; unmatched bases: 12.

The chain combines TRBV6-5 with TRBJ2-1, with a tentative D call TRBD2 (6 bases). The CDR3 spans 14 residues. Trimming cost V 6 bases and J 6 bases, with 15 bases left between them. Germline values: CDR1 MNHEY, CDR2 SVGAGI. CDR3: CASRALAHANEQFF. DNA of the CDR3: TGTGCCAGCAGAGCACTAGCTCACGCCAATGAGCAGTTCTTC.

J is TRBJ1-4 and V is TRBV10-3; no clear D. V was shortened by 2 bases and J by 5 bases, with 9 bases between the two germline ends. This CDR3 comprises 14 residues. The germline CDR1 and CDR2 sequences are ENHRY and SYGVKD. This chain's CDR3 is CAISEGELNEKLFF. The CDR3 DNA is TGTGCCATCAGTGAGGGGGAACTCAATGAAAAACTGTTTTTT.

V gene TRBV28 combines with J gene TRBJ2-7, with 7 bases aligning to TRBD1. Germline V gene data show CDR1 as MDHEN and CDR2 as SYDVKM. This CDR3 is built from 14 residues. J was trimmed by 2 bases and V by 6 bases; bases with no gene match: 7. In DNA, the CDR3 is TGTGCCAGCAGCCTCGGACAGGACCCCTACGAGCAGTACTTC. Translating it yields CASSLGQDPYEQYF.

The genes are TRBV6-2 or TRBV6-3 and TRBJ2-7; TRBD1 agrees at 11 bases. This CDR3 spans 15 amino acids. Per the germline V gene, CDR1 is MNHEY and CDR2 is SVGEGT. With V trimmed by 0 bases and J by 4 bases, 2 bases remained unmatched. The CDR3 here is CASSYSGTGGYEQYF. The CDR3 DNA reads TGTGCCAGCAGTTACTCCGGGACAGGGGGTTACGAGCAGTACTTC.

The chain combines TRBV5-1 with TRBJ2-3; TRBD1 matches 10 bases. The CDR3 runs to 15 residues. J lost 5 bases, V lost 4 bases, and 7 bases had no gene match. Germline CDR1 and CDR2: SGHRS and YFSETQ. DNA of the CDR3: TGCGCCAGCAGCCTGGGGACAGGGGTAGGAGATACGCAGTATTTT. Its protein product is CASSLGTGVGDTQYF.

This chain uses TRBV5-8 with TRBJ2-3; tentatively, D is TRBD2 (5 bases). Germline values: CDR1 SGHTS, CDR2 YDEGEE. Trimming took off 2 bases at V and 2 bases at J, with 12 bases between the two ends. This CDR3 is built from 15 residues. The CDR3 DNA follows: TGTGCCAGCAGCTTCCCGACGGGATCCACAGATACGCAGTATTTT. Translated: CASSFPTGSTDTQYF.

This chain links TRBV7-8 with TRBJ1-5; 7 nucleotides align to TRBD1. Germline V gene lookup returns CDR1 SGHVS and CDR2 FQNEAQ. The J segment lost 6 bases and the V segment lost 3 bases, leaving 2 bases of the junction unmatched. The CDR3 extends over 13 amino acids. The CDR3 DNA follows: TGTGCCAGCAGCTTTCCAGGGGGTCAGCCCCAGCATTTT. Its translation is CASSFPGGQPQHF.

The chain is built from TRBV19 and TRBJ1-5; 8 bases map to TRBD1. This CDR3 has 15 amino acids. The V gene's germline CDR1 is LNHDA and CDR2 SQIVND (reference sequence). V dropped 7 bases and J dropped 3; count of bases not matched to a gene: 8. The CDR3 DNA sequence: TGTGCCAGTATAAGGACAGGGTTGATCAATCAGCCCCAGCATTTT. Protein product: CASIRTGLINQPQHF. Complete variable domain (other parts from reference TRBV19 and TRBJ1-5): DGGITQSPKYLFRKEGQNVTLSCEQNLNHDAMYWYRQDPGQGLRLIYYSQIVNDFQKGDIAEGYSVSREKKESFPLTVTSAQKNPTAFYLCASIRTGLINQPQHFGDGTRLSIL.

As regards this clone: Other nucleotide sequences in the sample specify the same CDR3. The chain employs TRBV7-2 and TRBJ2-7, with D possibly TRBD2 on 6 matching bases. Germline V gives CDR1 SGHTA, CDR2 FQGNSA. The CDR3 runs 15 residues. Trimming removed 2 bases at V and 0 bases at J, with 11 bases between. The CDR3 is CASSLSGGASYEQYF. The CDR3 DNA is TGTGCCAGCAGCTTATCGGGCGGGGCCTCCTACGAGCAGTACTTC.

This sequence joins TRBV7-2 and TRBJ2-7; 8 nucleotides line up with TRBD1. The CDR3 length is 13 residues. Germline V CDR1 and CDR2: SGHTA, FQGNSA. V gave up 6 bases and J gave up 5 bases; unmatched junction bases: 6. The CDR3 region has the DNA TGTGCCAGCAGAAGGACAGGGACCAACGAGCAGTACTTC. Its protein product is CASRRTGTNEQYF.

The chain combines TRBV7-2 with TRBJ2-3; D is ambiguous. Trimming shortened V by 4 bases and J by 5 bases, and 10 bases separated the two germline ends. The CDR3 contains 13 residues. The germline V gene encodes CDR1 SGHTA and CDR2 FQGNSA. For the CDR3, the DNA is TGTGCCAGCAGCTCCGGGTTGGAAGATACGCAGTATTTT. Protein product: CASSSGLEDTQYF.

The chain carries TRBV2 and TRBJ2-1; D is possibly TRBD2 (5 bases). The CDR3 has 14 residues. CDR1 SNHLY and CDR2 FYNNEI come from the germline V gene. The V end lost 9 bases, the J end lost 0 bases, and 12 bases lay between the germline ends. This CDR3 reads CASGSGYSYNEQFF. DNA of the CDR3: TGTGCCAGTGGAAGCGGCTACTCCTACAATGAGCAGTTCTTC.

In the case of this clone: The junction departs from the called germline gene at one end, perhaps through a read error. This rearrangement joins TRBV7-7 to TRBJ2-3; TRBD2 is a possible D gene (6 bases). Per the germline V gene, CDR1 is SSHAT and CDR2 is FNYEAQ (reference sequence). CDR3 size: 15 residues. DNA of the CDR3: TGTGCTAGCAGTCCCGGACTAAGTTTCACAGATACGCAGTATTTT. This gives the protein CASSPGLSFTDTQYF.